There are a few counts of the clone carrying this T cell receptor beta chain. Its antigen is as yet unknown. cDNA prepared by RNA extraction and subsequent reverse transcription served as the template for sequencing. Libraries were prepared by immunoSEQ multiplex PCR; TCRdb keeps only in-frame clonotypes and omits some of them. Of 150,000 to 200,000 clones in the sample, about 60% were seen once. The sample is drawn from a study of CD8+ T cells in alopecia areata. Whole-study results and caveats: Scalp sequencing captures resident alphabeta T cells of normal skin too. Clonality in lesional scalp, especially alopecia totalis/universalis, exceeded that of normal scalp.

The CDR3 length is 14 residues. V was clipped by 3 bases and J by 1 base, with 9 bases between them. Per the germline V gene, CDR1 is GTSNPN and CDR2 is SVGIG (reference sequence). This TCR derives from a human donor in good health. The sample was CD4+ T cells sorted from blood. The chain joins TRBV30 to TRBJ2-2; D is unresolved. The DNA for the CDR3 is TGTGCCTGGAGCGCCCTACAGAACACCGGGGAGCTGTTTTTT. It specifies CAWSALQNTGELFF.